This T cell receptor beta chain was recorded in a study of blood T cell repertoires in COVID-19. On the study more broadly: From the United States, Italy and Spain came samples of acute and convalescent COVID-19.

V was clipped by 5 bases and J by 2 bases, with 17 bases between them. Germline CDR1 reads SEHNR; CDR2 reads FQNEAQ (reference sequence). The CDR3 contains 16 residues. Authors' processing steps: Amplifying reference gene primers gave estimates of nucleated cell counts. Generated by immunoSEQ multiplex PCR, the TCRdb table keeps only in-frame clones and is missing some. The D gene and trimming were derived from the DNA, and the V and J assignments and clone size from that table. The sample has approximately 220,000 clones, 80% to 90% seen once. Individuals drawn from under 30 US areas were about 18 to 90 years old. Membership in each cohort depended on participant-reported clinical history.

This chain connects TRBV7-9 to TRBJ2-3; the D is unclear. The receptor was isolated from a woman aged 35 to 49 with acute COVID-19. Sequencing was performed on PBMCs or T cells enriched from blood (not recorded which). The CDR3 loop is CASSPITIAFTDTQYF. The CDR3 DNA reads as TGTGCCAGCAGCCCAATTACTATAGCATTCACAGATACGCAGTATTTT.